The 19 T cell receptor beta chains listed next were all sequenced from one sample in a study of T cells in Graves' hyperthyroidism and ophthalmopathy. TCR beta CDR3 regions were amplified from RNA. The HTBI primer set was used in a first-round RT-PCR of the TCR CDR3. Via MiXCR, TCRdb re-called the multiplex PCR reads, giving one row per CDR3 protein. Of more than 450,000 distinct CDR3 sequences listed, less than 20% were seen once; the top ten hold roughly 44%. Sequenced input: blood. The receptors stem from a man between 35 and 55 years old with Graves' ophthalmopathy.

The rearrangement joins TRBV20-1 to TRBJ2-7, with 8 bases matching TRBD1. Germline loops: CDR1 DFQATT, CDR2 SNEGSKA (reference sequence). CDR3 length: 15 residues. J gave up 4 bases and V 1 base, and 9 bases lay outside the gene matches. CDR3 residues: CSARGPGTGSYEQYF. The CDR3 nucleotides are TGCAGTGCTAGAGGGCCCGGGACAGGCTCGTACGAGCAGTACTTC.

This clonotype showed up just a few times. The chain carries TRBV5-1 and TRBJ2-1; the D call may be TRBD1 or TRBD2 (5 bases each). Germline-derived CDR1 and CDR2 are SGHRS and YFSETQ. The CDR3 has 17 residues. V lost 1 base and J lost 0, with 14 bases in between. CDR3 loop: CASSLHRGSSSYNEQFF. In DNA, the CDR3 is TGCGCCAGCAGCTTGCACCGGGGCTCCAGCTCCTACAATGAGCAGTTCTTC.

V and J are TRBV20-1 and TRBJ1-5; D may be TRBD1 (5 bases). CDR1 DFQATT and CDR2 SNEGSKA come from the germline V gene (reference sequence). The germline V and J ends were trimmed by 6 bases and 3 bases, with 18 bases remaining between them. The CDR3 has 15 residues. The CDR3: CSATGTSTFNQPQHF. The CDR3 DNA follows: TGCAGTGCCACTGGGACTTCTACGTTCAATCAGCCCCAGCATTTT.

This clonotype was observed a handful of times. The chain links TRBV6-2 or TRBV6-3 to TRBJ2-7; tentative D call: TRBD2 (5 bases). CDR3 size: 14 residues. The V end was cut by 8 bases, the J end by 2 bases, with 16 bases between. Germline assignment: CDR1 MNHEY and CDR2 SVGEGT. Here the CDR3 reads CASRYSSAPYEQYF. The CDR3 nucleotides are TGTGCCAGCCGCTACAGTAGCGCCCCCTACGAGCAGTACTTC.

This clonotype was seen many times. J is TRBJ2-7 and V is TRBV20-1; no reliable D call. Trimming took off 1 base at V and 0 bases at J, with 13 bases between the two ends. Germline-derived CDR1 and CDR2 are DFQATT and SNEGSKA (reference sequence). The CDR3 loop spans 15 amino acids. CDR3 loop: CSARGVVEASYEQYF. The CDR3 DNA sequence: TGCAGTGCTAGAGGAGTGGTAGAAGCCTCCTACGAGCAGTACTTC.

The chain employs TRBV4-1 and TRBJ2-2, with D perhaps assigned TRBD1 or TRBD2 (5 bases each). V dropped 4 bases and J dropped 4 bases, with 19 bases sitting between them. This CDR3 contains 17 residues. CDR1 is MGHRA, CDR2 YSYEKL, per germline. The CDR3 reads CASSLGWAGTSTGELFF. As DNA, the CDR3 is TGCGCCAGCAGCCTCGGCTGGGCAGGGACCAGCACCGGGGAGCTGTTTTTT.

The chain combines TRBV3-1 with TRBJ2-5, with a tentative D call TRBD2 (5 bases). V was shortened by 3 bases and J by 0 bases, with 14 bases between the two germline ends. The CDR3 covers 16 residues. Germline CDR1 is LGHDT and CDR2 is YNNKEL (reference sequence). The DNA for the CDR3 is TGTGCCAGCAGCCAGGGTCTGGCGGGTCACCAAGAGACCCAGTACTTC. Translated, it gives CASSQGLAGHQETQYF.

This clonotype has just a few counts. The rearrangement joins TRBV27 to TRBJ2-7, with 12 positions matching TRBD2. The CDR3 is 18 residues long. Germline lookup yields CDR1 MNHEY and CDR2 SMNVEV (reference sequence). Trimming took 4 bases from V and 3 from J; bases not matched to a gene: 13. The CDR3 reads CASSSLAGGRPGVYEQYF. In DNA, the CDR3 is TGTGCCAGCAGTTCACTAGCGGGAGGACGACCGGGCGTCTACGAGCAGTACTTC.

The chain is built from TRBV24-1 and TRBJ1-2, with D uncertain. Germline-derived CDR1 and CDR2 are KGHDR and SFDVKD. Between the trimmed V and J ends, which lost 4 bases and 7 bases, there was a span of 12 bases. The CDR3 runs to 13 residues. The CDR3 loop is CATSDPGRGGYTF. The CDR3 nucleotides read TGTGCCACCAGTGACCCCGGGCGGGGTGGCTACACCTTC.

The J gene is TRBJ2-3, the V gene TRBV5-1; D assignment may be TRBD1 or TRBD2 (6 bases each). V gave up 2 bases and J gave up 3 bases, with 13 bases separating them. The germline gives CDR1 SGHRS, CDR2 YFSETQ. CDR3 length equals 15 residues. CDR3 bases: TGCGCCAGCAGCTTTCGGGGGCAGGGTACAGATACGCAGTATTTT. This encodes CASSFRGQGTDTQYF.

This clonotype was seen repeatedly, ten times or more. The chain carries TRBV20-1 and TRBJ2-7, with 12 bases fitting TRBD2. The germline CDR1 and CDR2 sequences are DFQATT and SNEGSKA (reference sequence). The junction had 8 bases not matched to a gene; V was cut back by 2 bases and J by 0 bases. This CDR3 has 17 residues. The CDR3 DNA sequence: TGCAGTGCTAGAACTAGCGGGAGGACTCTATACTCCTACGAGCAGTACTTC. This gives the protein CSARTSGRTLYSYEQYF.

Comment on this clonotype: A much larger clone differs from this one at a single base, so this may be a read error. The chain couples TRBV27 to TRBJ1-1; D not certain. This CDR3 comprises 13 residues. Germline V gives CDR1 MNHEY, CDR2 SMNVEV (reference sequence). This chain's CDR3 is CASMRHMNTEASF. The CDR3 DNA is TGTGCCAGCATGAGGCACATGAACACTGAAGCTTCCTTT.

This clonotype was found a few times. The J gene is TRBJ2-1, the V gene TRBV5-1, with 11 bases identical to TRBD2. The CDR3 consists of 14 residues. V was clipped by 7 bases and J by 7 bases; unmatched bases: 7. Per the germline V gene, CDR1 is SGHRS and CDR2 is YFSETQ. CDR3 residues: CASRSGGAENEQFF. CDR3 nucleotides: TGCGCCAGCCGTAGCGGGGGGGCAGAAAATGAGCAGTTCTTC. Supplemented by reference TRBV5-1 and TRBJ2-1, the full variable domain reads KAGVTQTPRYLIKTRGQQVTLSCSPISGHRSVSWYQQTPGQGLQFLFEYFSETQRNKGNFPGRFSGRQFSNSRSEMNVSTLELGDSALYLCASRSGGAENEQFFGPGTRLTVL.

There are a few counts of this clonotype. The rearrangement joins TRBV30 to TRBJ2-7; TRBD1 matches 8 bases. Germline lookup yields CDR1 GTSNPN and CDR2 SVGIG (reference sequence). V shed 4 bases, J shed 4 bases, and the junction held 9 bases outside the gene matches. The CDR3 is 14 amino acids. The CDR3 nucleotides read TGTGCCTGGAATCATGGACAGGGAGCTTACGAGCAGTACTTC. It yields the protein CAWNHGQGAYEQYF.

The chain joins TRBV11-2 to TRBJ2-1; 11 bases are a match to TRBD2. The CDR3 is 18 residues long. J lost 6 bases, V lost 8 bases, and 18 bases had no gene match. Germline V CDR1 and CDR2: SGHAT, FQNNGV. The CDR3 DNA reads TGTGCCAGCGGATACCCCCCTACCGGGACTAGCGGCCTCAATGAGCAGTTCTTC. Protein sequence: CASGYPPTGTSGLNEQFF.

The sample holds many counts of this clonotype. The chain links TRBV6-1 to TRBJ2-7; 10 bases line up with TRBD1. This CDR3 region has 17 residues. The germline V gene encodes CDR1 MNHNS and CDR2 SASEGT. V trimming: 4 bases; J trimming: 3 bases; junction bases outside the gene matches: 12. This chain's CDR3 is CASSVDRGRFSVYEQYF. CDR3 DNA sequence: TGTGCCAGCAGTGTCGACAGGGGGCGCTTTAGCGTCTACGAGCAGTACTTC.

CDR3 coding DNA: TGTGCCAGCTCACCACGCCGCTTCACTGAAGCTTTCTTT. Translating gives CASSPRRFTEAFF. The chain carries TRBV18 and TRBJ1-1; no clear D. The CDR3 length is 13 residues. CDR1 is KGHSH, CDR2 LQKENI, per germline. The germline V and J ends were trimmed by 1 base and 4 bases, with 7 bases remaining between them.

This clonotype was seen a few times. The chain recombines TRBV7-2 with TRBJ2-1, with D possibly being TRBD2 (6 bases). Germline V lookup: CDR1 SGHTA, CDR2 FQGNSA. Trimming shortened V by 11 bases and J by 2 bases, and 13 bases separated the two germline ends. The CDR3 covers 13 residues. CDR3 sequence reads: CALAEGTYNEQFF. The CDR3 DNA reads as TGTGCCTTAGCGGAGGGGACCTACAATGAGCAGTTCTTC.

This clonotype was recorded a few times. This chain links TRBV27 with TRBJ2-7; 8 bases fit TRBD2. Germline V lookup: CDR1 MNHEY, CDR2 SMNVEV (reference sequence). The CDR3 length is 14 residues. V shed 3 bases, J shed 5 bases, and the junction held 6 bases outside the gene matches. The CDR3 region has the DNA TGTGCCAGCAGTTTCACGGGACTAGTTAACGAGCAGTACTTC. Protein: CASSFTGLVNEQYF.